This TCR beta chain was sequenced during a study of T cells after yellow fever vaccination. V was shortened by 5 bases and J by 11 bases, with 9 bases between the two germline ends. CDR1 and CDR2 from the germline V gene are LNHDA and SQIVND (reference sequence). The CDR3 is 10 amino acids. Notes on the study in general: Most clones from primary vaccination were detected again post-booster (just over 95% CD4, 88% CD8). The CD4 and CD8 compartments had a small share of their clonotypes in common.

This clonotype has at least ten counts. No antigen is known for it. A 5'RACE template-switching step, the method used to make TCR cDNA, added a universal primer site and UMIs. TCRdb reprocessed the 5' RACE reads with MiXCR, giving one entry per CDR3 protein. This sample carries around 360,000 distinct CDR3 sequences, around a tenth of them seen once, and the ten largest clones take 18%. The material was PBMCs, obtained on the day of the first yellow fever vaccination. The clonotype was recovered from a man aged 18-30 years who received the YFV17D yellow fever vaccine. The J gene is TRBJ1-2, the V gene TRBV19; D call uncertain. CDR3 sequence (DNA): TGTGCCAGTAGTGCCGGTAGTTACACCTTC. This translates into CASSAGSYTF.